This T cell receptor (beta chain) was sequenced during a study of T cell responses to AZD1222 COVID-19 vaccine. Produced via immunoSEQ multiplex PCR; TCRdb's table is partial and in-frame only. The data contain about 140,000 clones, more than 80% of them seen just once; the ten biggest clones take up roughly 7.5%. Of note for this clone: Antigen specificity is unknown.

Whole-study findings and limits: Reportedly, nearly half the spike-specific TCRs target unmutated variant regions. Recipients of AZD1222 seropositive at baseline numbered only 5 to 7. Sampled repertoires all dated from after the peak T cell response. Clonal diversity was possibly underestimated, and the donors were mostly white British, with more females.

The sample here was peripheral blood, taken 28 days after the second dose of the MenACWY control vaccine. The TCR originated in an adult who received the MenACWY meningococcal vaccine as a control.

The CDR3 protein is CASSRSVGDEKLFF. The CDR3 DNA is TGTGCCAGCAGCCGCTCGGTGGGGGATGAAAAACTGTTTTTT. The chain has TRBV28 and TRBJ1-4, with D possibly matching TRBD1 (5 bases). The V end lost 6 bases, the J end lost 6 bases, and 14 bases lay between the germline ends. Germline lookup yields CDR1 MDHEN and CDR2 SYDVKM. The CDR3 consists of 14 residues.